Listed below are T cell receptor beta chains from one sample, sequenced in a study of T cells after posttransplantation cyclophosphamide. The protocol was immunoSEQ multiplex PCR, while the TCRdb copy is restricted to in-frame clones and leaves out a portion. The data contain more than 30,000 clones, about 93% of them seen just once; the ten biggest clones take up 0.2% to 0.3%. Specimen: naive CD4+ T cells sorted from PBMCs. These receptors all come from a woman aged 55-69 years in good health, CMV-negative, and a related stem cell transplant donor. Each CDR3 is given with its conserved first and last residue. The D gene is left open where the match is weak. Some rows have no size entry. The others give once, few or many, or a class for an expanded clone.

size: -
D: TRBD1
V: TRBV11-3
J: TRBJ1-1
CDR3: CASSLAQGAAFF
DNA: TGTGCCAGCAGCTTAGCACAGGGGGCGGCTTTCTTT

size: -
D: TRBD1
V: TRBV7-2
J: TRBJ2-1
CDR3: CASSLSGTGGYNEQFF
DNA: TGTGCCAGCAGCTTAAGCGGGACAGGGGGCTACAATGAGCAGTTCTTC

size: -
D: -
V: TRBV19
J: TRBJ2-7
CDR3: CASSPPGGQSYEQYF
DNA: TGTGCCAGTAGTCCCCCCGGGGGGCAATCCTACGAGCAGTACTTC

size: -
D: TRBD2
V: TRBV4-2
J: TRBJ2-3
CDR3: CASSQVGTSGGVDTQYF
DNA: TGTGCCAGCAGCCAAGTTGGAACTAGCGGGGGGGTAGATACGCAGTATTTT

size: -
D: -
V: TRBV13
J: TRBJ2-2
CDR3: CASSSRSRDTGELFF
DNA: TGTGCCAGCAGCTCCCGGAGCAGAGACACCGGGGAGCTGTTTTTT

size: -
D: -
V: TRBV28
J: TRBJ2-1
CDR3: CASREPYPGEQFF
DNA: TGTGCCAGCAGAGAACCATACCCCGGTGAGCAGTTCTTC

size: -
D: -
V: TRBV7-2
J: TRBJ1-1
CDR3: CASSPLGGTAEAFF
DNA: TGTGCCAGCAGCCCCCTCGGGGGAACGGCTGAAGCTTTCTTT

size: -
D: -
V: TRBV5-1
J: TRBJ2-6
CDR3: CASSLKLQGTGANVLTF
DNA: TGCGCCAGCAGCCTTAAACTACAGGGTACCGGGGCCAACGTCCTGACTTTC

size: once
D: TRBD1
V: TRBV28
J: TRBJ1-3
CDR3: CASSQLTGQSGNTIYF
DNA: TGTGCCAGCAGCCAGCTGACAGGGCAATCCGGAAACACCATATATTTT

size: -
D: -
V: TRBV29-1
J: TRBJ1-1
CDR3: CSVANGVGSEAFF
DNA: TGCAGCGTTGCGAACGGGGTGGGGAGTGAAGCTTTCTTT

size: -
D: TRBD1
V: TRBV7-2
J: TRBJ1-6
CDR3: CASSLGTGGNNSPLHF
DNA: TGTGCCAGCAGCTTAGGGACAGGGGGCAATAATTCACCCCTCCACTTT

size: -
D: TRBD1
V: TRBV2
J: TRBJ1-1
CDR3: CASSDTGGTEAFF
DNA: TGTGCCAGCAGTGATACAGGGGGCACTGAAGCTTTCTTT

size: -
D: TRBD1
V: TRBV6-4
J: TRBJ2-2
CDR3: CASSDLQGGTGELFF
DNA: TGTGCCAGCAGTGACTTACAGGGGGGCACCGGGGAGCTGTTTTTT

size: -
D: -
V: TRBV18
J: TRBJ2-3
CDR3: CASSLRTREGTDTQYF
DNA: TGTGCCAGCTCACTCCGGACGAGGGAGGGCACAGATACGCAGTATTTT

size: -
D: TRBD2
V: TRBV6-5
J: TRBJ2-1
CDR3: CASSSGSSYNEQFF
DNA: TGTGCCAGCAGCAGCGGGAGCTCCTACAATGAGCAGTTCTTC

size: -
D: -
V: TRBV10-3
J: TRBJ1-5
CDR3: CAISEQGQPQHF
DNA: TGTGCCATCAGTGAGCAGGGACAGCCCCAGCATTTT

size: -
D: TRBD1
V: TRBV18
J: TRBJ2-1
CDR3: CASSRQGRDNEQFF
DNA: TGTGCCAGCTCACGACAGGGACGGGACAATGAGCAGTTCTTC

size: -
D: -
V: TRBV7-3
J: TRBJ2-3
CDR3: CASSGGGKDTQYF
DNA: TGTGCCAGCAGTGGGGGGGGCAAAGATACGCAGTATTTT

size: -
D: TRBD1
V: TRBV6-5
J: TRBJ1-2
CDR3: CASRGGTANYGYTF
DNA: TGTGCCAGCAGGGGCGGGACAGCCAACTATGGCTACACCTTC

size: -
D: -
V: TRBV6-1
J: TRBJ1-1
CDR3: CASSEWGAVTEAFF
DNA: TGTGCCAGCAGTGAATGGGGCGCTGTCACTGAAGCTTTCTTT

size: -
D: TRBD1
V: TRBV28
J: TRBJ1-4
CDR3: CASRKPGGANEKLFF
DNA: TGTGCCAGCCGCAAACCAGGGGGTGCGAATGAAAAACTGTTTTTT

size: -
D: TRBD1
V: TRBV5-5
J: TRBJ2-5
CDR3: CASSFVPGQGAETQYF
DNA: TGTGCCAGCAGCTTTGTGCCGGGACAGGGGGCTGAGACCCAGTACTTC

size: -
D: -
V: TRBV28
J: TRBJ2-7
CDR3: CASSLLDTSGEQYF
DNA: TGTGCCAGCAGCCTATTGGACACGTCCGGCGAGCAGTACTTC

size: -
D: -
V: TRBV7-6
J: TRBJ2-1
CDR3: CASSATFSWSEQFF
DNA: TGTGCCAGCAGCGCTACTTTCAGCTGGAGTGAGCAGTTCTTC

size: -
D: -
V: TRBV21-1
J: TRBJ2-7
CDR3: CASSSAGAYEQYF
DNA: TGTGCCAGCAGCTCGGCAGGGGCCTACGAGCAGTACTTC

size: -
D: TRBD1
V: TRBV10-1
J: TRBJ2-7
CDR3: CASSAVQGVEEQYF
DNA: TGCGCCAGCAGTGCGGTTCAGGGGGTAGAAGAGCAGTACTTC

size: -
D: TRBD2
V: TRBV19
J: TRBJ2-1
CDR3: CASSIDRIAGVDNEQFF
DNA: TGTGCCAGTAGTATAGATCGAATAGCGGGAGTCGACAATGAGCAGTTCTTC

size: -
D: TRBD2
V: TRBV28
J: TRBJ2-7
CDR3: CASSSAGTRAYEQYF
DNA: TGTGCCAGCAGTTCAGCCGGGACTAGGGCTTACGAGCAGTACTTC

size: -
D: TRBD1
V: TRBV18
J: TRBJ1-1
CDR3: CASSPDRDLEAFF
DNA: TGTGCCAGCTCACCTGACAGGGACCTTGAAGCTTTCTTT

size: -
D: -
V: TRBV28
J: TRBJ1-2
CDR3: CASSQIQVYGYTF
DNA: TGTGCCAGCAGTCAGATACAGGTCTATGGCTACACCTTC

size: once
D: TRBD1
V: TRBV19
J: TRBJ2-7
CDR3: CASSAGQEYYEQYF
DNA: TGTGCCAGTAGTGCGGGACAGGAATACTACGAGCAGTACTTC

size: -
D: -
V: TRBV5-1
J: TRBJ2-7
CDR3: CASSLGEPFYEQYF
DNA: TGCGCCAGCAGCTTGGGCGAGCCATTCTACGAGCAGTACTTC

size: -
D: -
V: TRBV6-5
J: TRBJ1-5
CDR3: CASSLNLQGRQPQHF
DNA: TGTGCCAGCAGCCTAAACTTACAGGGAAGGCAGCCCCAGCATTTT

size: -
D: TRBD2
V: TRBV19
J: TRBJ2-3
CDR3: CASRRTSGPKADTQYF
DNA: TGTGCCAGTAGGAGGACTAGCGGCCCTAAGGCTGATACGCAGTATTTT

size: -
D: TRBD1
V: TRBV5-1
J: TRBJ2-2
CDR3: CASSPLTGGNTGELFF
DNA: TGCGCCAGCAGCCCTTTAACAGGGGGGAATACCGGGGAGCTGTTTTTT

size: -
D: -
V: TRBV5-1
J: TRBJ1-1
CDR3: CASSWNVGHLHTEAFF
DNA: TGCGCCAGCAGCTGGAACGTGGGACACCTCCACACTGAAGCTTTCTTT

size: -
D: -
V: TRBV21-1
J: TRBJ2-7
CDR3: CASSKAGGLYEQYF
DNA: TGTGCCAGCAGCAAAGCGGGCGGACTCTACGAGCAGTACTTC

size: once
D: TRBD2
V: TRBV18
J: TRBJ2-3
CDR3: CASSPSGLAGGTDTQYF
DNA: TGTGCCAGCTCACCCTCCGGACTAGCGGGGGGAACAGATACGCAGTATTTT

size: -
D: -
V: TRBV5-1
J: TRBJ2-3
CDR3: CASSLGQEDTQYF
DNA: TGCGCCAGCAGCTTGGGTCAGGAAGATACGCAGTATTTT

size: -
D: -
V: TRBV10-1
J: TRBJ2-7
CDR3: CASRLERFSYEQYF
DNA: TGCGCCAGCCGACTCGAGCGCTTCTCCTACGAGCAGTACTTC

size: -
D: -
V: TRBV7-9
J: TRBJ1-2
CDR3: CASSRQDRGYTF
DNA: TGTGCCAGCAGCCGACAGGATCGCGGCTACACCTTC

size: few
D: TRBD2
V: TRBV2
J: TRBJ2-1
CDR3: CASRALAGGSYNEQFF
DNA: TGTGCCAGCAGGGCTTTAGCGGGAGGCTCCTACAATGAGCAGTTCTTC

size: -
D: -
V: TRBV27
J: TRBJ1-2
CDR3: CASSLGQGHGYTF
DNA: TGTGCCAGCAGTTTAGGCCAGGGTCATGGCTACACCTTC

size: -
D: -
V: TRBV12-5
J: TRBJ2-3
CDR3: CASGPSGTDTQYF
DNA: TGTGCTAGTGGCCCTAGCGGCACAGATACGCAGTATTTT

size: -
D: -
V: TRBV27
J: TRBJ2-7
CDR3: CASSLSRAWGEQYF
DNA: TGTGCCAGCAGTTTATCGCGGGCTTGGGGTGAGCAGTACTTC

size: -
D: TRBD1
V: TRBV18
J: TRBJ1-1
CDR3: CASSPGQDTEAFF
DNA: TGTGCCAGCTCACCGGGACAGGACACTGAAGCTTTCTTT

size: -
D: TRBD1
V: TRBV9
J: TRBJ2-1
CDR3: CASSATGGSYNEQFF
DNA: TGTGCCAGCAGCGCGACAGGGGGTTCCTACAATGAGCAGTTCTTC

size: -
D: TRBD1
V: TRBV5-8
J: TRBJ2-2
CDR3: CASSRQGANTGELFF
DNA: TGTGCCAGCAGCCGACAGGGGGCAAACACCGGGGAGCTGTTTTTT

size: -
D: -
V: TRBV5-4
J: TRBJ1-2
CDR3: CASSLGQGNYGYTF
DNA: TGTGCCAGCAGCTTGGGTCAGGGCAACTATGGCTACACCTTC

size: -
D: TRBD1
V: TRBV5-1
J: TRBJ1-4
CDR3: CASTTGQATNEKLFF
DNA: TGCGCCAGCACCACAGGACAGGCAACTAATGAAAAACTGTTTTTT

size: -
D: -
V: TRBV30
J: TRBJ1-1
CDR3: CAWNLGGGAEAFF
DNA: TGTGCCTGGAATTTGGGAGGGGGAGCCGAAGCTTTCTTT

size: -
D: -
V: TRBV2
J: TRBJ1-1
CDR3: CASSDALNTEAFF
DNA: TGTGCCAGCAGTGATGCGTTGAACACTGAAGCTTTCTTT

size: -
D: -
V: TRBV10-3
J: TRBJ2-7
CDR3: CAISGPVYEQYF
DNA: TGTGCCATCAGTGGCCCGGTTTACGAGCAGTACTTC

size: -
D: TRBD2
V: TRBV11-2
J: TRBJ2-1
CDR3: CASSLREGQFF
DNA: TGTGCCAGCAGCTTACGGGAGGGCCAGTTCTTC